One sample yielded the 18 T cell receptor beta chains listed below, sequenced in a study of cytomegalovirus exposure and HLA in healthy donors. The primer mix had 60 Vbeta and 13 Jbeta primers. Libraries were prepared by immunoSEQ multiplex PCR; TCRdb keeps only in-frame clonotypes and omits some of them. The profile shows approximately 160,000 clones, approximately 80% of them singletons. The specimen sequenced was PBMCs. Receptor source: a woman in her 50s in good health and CMV-seropositive.

The J gene is TRBJ2-5, the V gene TRBV18, with D maybe TRBD1 (5 bases). The CDR3 contains 14 residues. From germline, CDR1 is KGHSH and CDR2 LQKENI. V was trimmed by 6 bases and J by 0 bases, leaving 11 bases between them. The CDR3 sequence is CASSRQKYQETQYF. The CDR3 coding sequence is TGTGCCAGCTCCCGACAGAAGTACCAAGAGACCCAGTACTTC.

The genes are TRBV5-6 and TRBJ2-6; perhaps TRBD1 as D (6 bases). CDR3 length: 17 residues. From germline, CDR1 is SGHDT and CDR2 YYEEEE. V was pared by 1 base and J by 2 bases, with 13 bases between. The CDR3 loop reads CASSLPRGSPGANVLTF. The CDR3 bases are TGTGCCAGCAGCTTGCCCAGGGGCTCCCCTGGGGCCAACGTCCTGACTTTC.

The chain carries TRBV19 and TRBJ1-2; D gene unclear. The CDR3 has 13 residues. Germline V lookup: CDR1 LNHDA, CDR2 SQIVND (reference sequence). The V and J ends lost 9 bases and 2 bases respectively, with 13 bases between them. Here the CDR3 reads CASERRRNYGYTF. CDR3 bases: TGTGCCAGCGAAAGACGGAGGAACTATGGCTACACCTTC.

This chain joins TRBV30 and TRBJ2-2; TRBD2 agrees at 10 bases. V was pared by 3 bases and J by 12 bases, with 7 bases of the junction left unmatched. The germline CDR1 and CDR2 sequences are GTSNPN and SVGIG (reference sequence). This CDR3 has 13 residues. The CDR3 DNA reads TGTGCCTGGAGCGGAGCGGGGGGGCCTAAGCTGTTTTTT. Its translation is CAWSGAGGPKLFF.

This clone appeared a few times. V and J are TRBV27 and TRBJ1-2; the D gene is possibly TRBD1 (5 bases). Germline CDR1 is MNHEY and CDR2 is SMNVEV (reference sequence). Between the trimmed V and J ends, which lost 8 bases and 3 bases, there was a span of 19 bases. The CDR3 is 15 residues long. CDR3 sequence: CASAPRGGDDYGYTF. The CDR3 nucleotides are TGTGCCAGCGCCCCGCGGGGAGGGGACGACTATGGCTACACCTTC.

This rearrangement joins TRBV5-1 to TRBJ2-5; 10 bases are shared with TRBD1. This CDR3 contains 15 residues. The V segment lost 1 base and the J segment 3 bases; nucleotides outside the gene matches: 3. CDR1 and CDR2 (germline): SGHRS, YFSETQ. CDR3 sequence reads: CASSLLGTGEETQYF. CDR3 in DNA: TGCGCCAGCAGCTTGCTAGGGACAGGGGAAGAGACCCAGTACTTC.

The chain carries TRBV5-4 and TRBJ1-4; TRBD1 agrees at 8 bases. CDR1 and CDR2 from the germline V gene are SGHNT and YYREEE (reference sequence). The trim removed 7 bases at V and 0 bases at J, leaving 8 bases unmatched. The CDR3 runs 16 residues. The CDR3 DNA is TGTGCCAGCTCGGACAGGGTAGTCGCAACTAATGAAAAACTGTTTTTT. Translated: CASSDRVVATNEKLFF.

DNA for the CDR3: TGTGCCAGCAGCTCTCCGAACACCGGGGAGCTGTTTTTT. Translation gives CASSSPNTGELFF. V is TRBV7-2 and J is TRBJ2-2; D remains ambiguous. The CDR3 is 13 residues long. CDR1 and CDR2 from the germline V gene are SGHTA and FQGNSA. Trimming removed 4 bases at V and 0 bases at J, with 3 bases between.

The rearrangement links TRBV7-9 to TRBJ2-7; 7 nucleotides align to TRBD1. V shed 5 bases, J shed 3 bases, and the junction held 4 bases outside the gene matches. Germline V gives CDR1 SEHNR, CDR2 FQNEAQ (reference sequence). There are 13 residues in the CDR3. Written as DNA, the CDR3 is TGTGCCAGCAGCGACGGACAGGTCTACGAGCAGTACTTC. Translated: CASSDGQVYEQYF. Full variable domain (remainder filled in from reference TRBV7-9 and TRBJ2-7): DTGVSQNPRHKITKRGQNVTFRCDPISEHNRLYWYRQTLGQGPEFLTYFQNEAQLEKSRLLSDRFSAERPKGSFSTLEIQRTEQGDSAMYLCASSDGQVYEQYFGPGTRLTVT.

The chain combines TRBV10-3 with TRBJ2-7; TRBD1 aligns across 9 bases. Germline V gene lookup returns CDR1 ENHRY and CDR2 SYGVKD. This CDR3 spans 14 amino acids. Germline trimming cut 2 bases from V and 4 bases from J; bases unmatched to any gene: 3. The CDR3, as DNA: TGTGCCATCAGTGAGGGGGACAGGGCGTACGAGCAGTACTTC. Translated, it gives CAISEGDRAYEQYF.

This clone has only one observation. The chain carries TRBV4-2 and TRBJ1-1; 9 bases fit TRBD1. With V trimmed by 0 bases and J by 5 bases, 13 bases remained unmatched. The CDR3 length is 18 residues. From germline, CDR1 is LGHNA and CDR2 YNFKEQ. The CDR3 region is CASSQDPTGTGTSTEAFF. The CDR3 region has the DNA TGTGCCAGCAGCCAAGACCCAACCGGGACAGGGACGAGTACTGAAGCTTTCTTT.

The V gene is TRBV6-1, the J gene TRBJ1-4, with 7 bases matching TRBD1. The CDR3 length is 14 residues. Germline V gene lookup returns CDR1 MNHNS and CDR2 SASEGT. V dropped 6 bases and J dropped 2; count of bases not matched to a gene: 3. Here the CDR3 reads CASSETGTNEKLFF. The CDR3 nucleotides read TGTGCCAGCAGCGAGACAGGGACTAATGAAAAACTGTTTTTT.

This rearrangement joins TRBV2 to TRBJ1-5; possible D gene TRBD1, 6 bases. Looked up from germline, CDR1 is SNHLY and CDR2 is FYNNEI. CDR3 length: 14 amino acids. V was shortened by 6 bases and J by 3 bases, with 12 bases between the two germline ends. The CDR3 sequence: CASRETGLNQPQHF. In nucleotides, the CDR3 is TGTGCCAGCAGGGAAACAGGGCTCAATCAGCCCCAGCATTTT. Complete variable domain (other parts from reference TRBV2 and TRBJ1-5): EPEVTQTPSHQVTQMGQEVILRCVPISNHLYFYWYRQILGQKVEFLVSFYNNEISEKSEIFDDQFSVERPDGSNFTLKIRSTKLEDSAMYFCASRETGLNQPQHFGDGTRLSIL.

This clone turned up a few times. The genes are TRBV2 and TRBJ2-7; unclear D gene. The CDR3 loop spans 11 amino acids. CDR1 and CDR2 from the germline V gene are SNHLY and FYNNEI. The V and J ends lost 4 bases and 7 bases respectively, with 8 bases between them. The CDR3 DNA reads as TGTGCCAGCAGTGGAGGCAGTGAGCAGTACTTC. This encodes CASSGGSEQYF.

V is TRBV7-9 and J is TRBJ2-1; 13 bases align to TRBD2. CDR1 SEHNR and CDR2 FQNEAQ come from the germline V gene (reference sequence). The CDR3 extends over 15 amino acids. V lost 5 bases to trimming and J lost 7 bases; unmatched junction nucleotides: 5. The CDR3 spells CASSLPGLAGNEQFF. The DNA for the CDR3 is TGTGCCAGCAGCCTACCGGGACTAGCGGGAAATGAGCAGTTCTTC.

The chain couples TRBV7-9 to TRBJ2-5, with a tentative D call TRBD1 (5 bases). The germline CDR1 and CDR2 sequences are SEHNR and FQNEAQ (reference sequence). V shed 1 base and J shed 3 bases, with 12 bases lying between them. This CDR3 is built from 15 residues. The CDR3, as DNA: TGTGCCAGCAGCTTAGGTGCGACAGAGGAAGAGACCCAGTACTTC. It specifies CASSLGATEEETQYF.

The chain recombines TRBV6-5 with TRBJ1-1; 7 bases line up with TRBD1. Germline V gene sequence: CDR1 MNHEY, CDR2 SVGAGI. With V trimmed by 5 bases and J by 0 bases, 6 bases remained unmatched. CDR3 length: 15 amino acids. CDR3 DNA: TGTGCCAGCAGTGGGACAGCCGATTTGAACACTGAAGCTTTCTTT. This codes for CASSGTADLNTEAFF.

The chain combines TRBV6-6 with TRBJ2-2; tentatively, D is TRBD2 (6 bases). The CDR3 is 14 residues long. Looked up from germline, CDR1 is MNHNY and CDR2 is SVGAGI (reference sequence). The V end was cut by 6 bases, the J end by 2 bases, with 10 bases between. This chain's CDR3 is CASRGLPNTGELFF. CDR3 nucleotides: TGTGCCAGCAGGGGACTTCCCAACACCGGGGAGCTGTTTTTT.